This T cell receptor (beta chain) was recovered during a study of blood T cells in healthy people across ages. Study overall: Per every two T cells, about one barcoded beta molecule was captured by template switching. General study points: In the absence of known donor CMV status, changes in expanded clonotypes were possibly confounded.

Primed by a sample-barcoded 5' primer and a J-beta primer mix, a second PCR proceeded for roughly 6 to 12 cycles. Via MiXCR, TCRdb re-called the 5' RACE reads, giving one row per CDR3 protein. The sample has around 2 million distinct CDR3 sequences; more than 35% are singletons. Notes on this clonotype: Its antigen is still unknown.

CDR1 and CDR2 (germline): SNHLY, FYNNEI. Trimming pared 3 bases from V and 0 bases from J, leaving 17 bases between. The CDR3 has 17 residues. The chain employs TRBV2 and TRBJ1-2; a weak D match, TRBD1 (6 bases). The sequenced sample was blood. The TCR originated in a human donor in good health. CDR3 in amino acids: CASSEMTGASTNYGYTF. CDR3 in DNA: TGTGCCAGCAGTGAGATGACAGGCGCCTCAACTAACTATGGCTACACCTTC.